The 21 T cell receptor beta chains below come from one sample, sequenced in a study of T-cell memory formation after mild COVID-19. TCRdb re-called the 5' RACE reads through MiXCR, storing one row per CDR3 protein. The data show about 150,000 distinct CDR3 sequences, 10% to 15% seen once. What was sequenced was PBMCs or a T cell subset sorted from them (not recorded which). The receptor source for this set is a man between 18 and 29 years old who had mild COVID-19 (a few samples of this study predate the infection). Cell type and time point are not known.

This chain uses TRBV7-9 with TRBJ1-1; D possibly corresponds to TRBD1 (5 bases). In germline, CDR1 is SEHNR, CDR2 FQNEAQ (reference sequence). This CDR3 comprises 14 residues. V lost 6 bases and J lost 4, with 15 bases in between. In nucleotides, the CDR3 is TGTGCCAGCAGACCCGGGGGAGGTGGCACTGAAGCTTTCTTT. Translating gives CASRPGGGGTEAFF.

The table lists this clonotype with a few counts. The J gene is TRBJ1-6, the V gene TRBV27; no clear D. CDR1 and CDR2 from the germline V gene are MNHEY and SMNVEV (reference sequence). Trimming took 6 bases from V and 9 from J, leaving 15 bases between them. The CDR3 loop spans 14 amino acids. The CDR3 nucleotides read TGTGCCAGCAGGACCGCCCGGGGAGGTTCACCCCTCCACTTT. Amino acid sequence: CASRTARGGSPLHF.

This clonotype was observed at least ten times. The rearrangement joins TRBV6-2 or TRBV6-3 to TRBJ2-1; 8 bases agree with TRBD2. J gave up 9 bases and V 6 bases, and 10 bases lay outside the gene matches. This CDR3 has 14 residues. CDR1 MNHEY and CDR2 SVGEGT come from the germline V gene. CDR3 loop: CASRKTGGPGEQFF. The CDR3 region has the DNA TGTGCCAGCAGAAAAACGGGGGGGCCGGGTGAGCAGTTCTTC.

This chain uses TRBV20-1 with TRBJ2-5; tentative D call: TRBD2 (5 bases). V was cut by 3 bases and J by 6 bases, with 17 bases left in between. Germline V gene sequence: CDR1 DFQATT, CDR2 SNEGSKA (reference sequence). The CDR3 is made up of 14 amino acids. The CDR3 DNA is TGCAGTGCTAGTGGAGCGGCCGGAGAAAAGACCCAGTACTTC. Translated, it gives CSASGAAGEKTQYF.

The CDR3 DNA reads as TGTGCCAGCAGCTCGACCTTGAACACCGGGGAGCTGTTTTTT. Translating it yields CASSSTLNTGELFF. The chain couples TRBV7-3 to TRBJ2-2; D is ambiguous. Germline V gene lookup returns CDR1 SGHTA and CDR2 FQGTGA. CDR3 size: 14 residues. The V end was cut by 4 bases, the J end by 1 base, with 7 bases between.

Only a few counts were recorded for this clonotype. The gene calls are TRBV7-3 and TRBJ2-7, with 8 nucleotides matching TRBD1. The germline CDR1 and CDR2 sequences are SGHTA and FQGTGA. CDR3 size: 13 residues. V lost 4 bases and J lost 6; bases outside the gene matches: 5. The CDR3 DNA sequence: TGTGCCAGCAGCTCAGGGGGCGGGACCGAGCAGTACTTC. Its protein product is CASSSGGGTEQYF.

This clonotype was seen a few times. The chain combines TRBV12-3 or TRBV12-4 with TRBJ2-5, with TRBD2 identical over 7 bases. Losses at the gene ends were 0 bases for V and 5 bases for J; bases not matched to a gene: 6. This CDR3 has 15 amino acids. The CDR3 DNA is TGTGCCAGCAGTTTAGCGGGGAGCGGGGAGGAGACCCAGTACTTC. Translated: CASSLAGSGEETQYF.

This clonotype was seen a handful of times. V gene TRBV5-1 combines with J gene TRBJ2-6; TRBD1 aligns across 7 bases. CDR1 and CDR2 (germline): SGHRS, YFSETQ. The CDR3 is made up of 15 amino acids. The J segment lost 8 bases and the V segment lost 4 bases, leaving 9 bases of the junction unmatched. The CDR3 loop reads CASSKNTGETNVLTF. DNA for the CDR3: TGCGCCAGCAGCAAGAACACAGGGGAGACCAACGTCCTGACTTTC. The entire variable domain, with the rest obtained from reference TRBV5-1 and TRBJ2-6, is as follows: KAGVTQTPRYLIKTRGQQVTLSCSPISGHRSVSWYQQTPGQGLQFLFEYFSETQRNKGNFPGRFSGRQFSNSRSEMNVSTLELGDSALYLCASSKNTGETNVLTFGAGSRLTVL.

V and J are TRBV7-2 and TRBJ2-1, with TRBD2 matching over 11 bases. The V and J ends lost 5 bases and 6 bases, in that order; junction bases with no gene match: 6. Germline V lookup: CDR1 SGHTA, CDR2 FQGNSA. The CDR3 is 15 amino acids. The CDR3 loop reads CASSALAGEGNEQFF. The CDR3 coding sequence is TGTGCCAGCAGCGCACTAGCGGGGGAGGGCAATGAGCAGTTCTTC.

This clonotype has just a few counts. This chain uses TRBV9 with TRBJ1-3; D call uncertain. This CDR3 is built from 13 residues. Trimming shortened V by 0 bases and J by 4 bases, and 5 bases separated the two germline ends. Germline assignment: CDR1 SGDLS and CDR2 YYNGEE. The CDR3 DNA follows: TGTGCCAGCAGCGTAGTCCCAGGAAACACCATATATTTT. Amino acids: CASSVVPGNTIYF.

The V call is TRBV11-2, the J call TRBJ2-7; weak D call: TRBD1 (6 bases). There are 16 residues in the CDR3. In germline, CDR1 is SGHAT, CDR2 FQNNGV. V was pared by 4 bases and J by 5 bases, with 21 bases between. The CDR3 region is CASSSLTRGGPNEQYV. The CDR3 nucleotides are TGTGCCAGCAGCTCACTGACCCGTGGGGGCCCCAACGAGCAGTACGTC.

V gene TRBV7-2 combines with J gene TRBJ1-4, with D tentatively TRBD1 (5 bases). Trimming cost V 4 bases and J 8 bases, with 11 bases left between them. The CDR3 extends over 13 amino acids. Germline lookup yields CDR1 SGHTA and CDR2 FQGNSA. The CDR3 DNA reads as TGTGCCAGCAGCTGGGACGGTTGGGAAAAACTGTTTTTT. Translated: CASSWDGWEKLFF.

This clonotype was seen a handful of times. This CDR3 reads CASSPTSGTPNTQYF. CDR3 nucleotides: TGTGCCAGCAGCCCGACTAGCGGGACCCCAAACACCCAGTACTTC. The V and J genes are TRBV6-2 or TRBV6-3 and TRBJ2-5, with 11 bases matching TRBD2. The trim removed 6 bases at V and 8 bases at J, leaving 11 bases unmatched. The germline CDR1 and CDR2 sequences are MNHEY and SVGEGT. This CDR3 is built from 15 residues.

The rearrangement uses TRBV7-2 and TRBJ2-5; D uncertain. Germline assignment: CDR1 SGHTA and CDR2 FQGNSA. The V end was cut by 3 bases, the J end by 12 bases, with 17 bases between. This CDR3 has 13 amino acids. The CDR3 DNA is TGTGCCAGCAGCTTTAACCGGGCCAGAGGCGAGTACTTC. Encoded protein: CASSFNRARGEYF.

This clonotype was counted a few times. This chain connects TRBV5-1 to TRBJ2-3; TRBD1 matches at 9 bases. The CDR3 totals 15 residues. CDR1 and CDR2 (germline): SGHRS, YFSETQ. V lost 2 bases and J lost 2; bases outside the gene matches: 3. CDR3 sequence: CASSLQGANTDTQYF. CDR3 in DNA: TGCGCCAGCAGCTTACAGGGGGCTAACACAGATACGCAGTATTTT. Full variable domain (missing parts from reference TRBV5-1 and TRBJ2-3): KAGVTQTPRYLIKTRGQQVTLSCSPISGHRSVSWYQQTPGQGLQFLFEYFSETQRNKGNFPGRFSGRQFSNSRSEMNVSTLELGDSALYLCASSLQGANTDTQYFGPGTRLTVL.

This clonotype has at least ten counts. The chain recombines TRBV7-9 with TRBJ2-2; D perhaps matches TRBD1 (6 bases). V gave up 6 bases and J gave up 6 bases, with 8 bases separating them. The length of the CDR3 is 12 residues. Germline V CDR1 and CDR2: SEHNR, FQNEAQ (reference sequence). The CDR3 nucleotides are TGTGCCAGCAGGCGACAGGCCGGGGAGCTGTTTTTT. It is translated as CASRRQAGELFF.

This rearrangement joins TRBV4-2 to TRBJ2-3, with a weak D call TRBD2 (5 bases). The CDR3 has 16 amino acids. CDR1 LGHNA and CDR2 YNFKEQ come from the germline V gene. V lost 0 bases and J lost 0, with 10 bases in between. In DNA, the CDR3 is TGTGCCAGCAGCCAAGATCCCAGCGGCAGCACAGATACGCAGTATTTT. Its protein product is CASSQDPSGSTDTQYF.

On this clonotype: The junction departs from germline at one end; a sequencing error may be responsible. This sequence joins TRBV12-3 or TRBV12-4 and TRBJ2-2, with 8 bases lining up with TRBD2. This CDR3 has 13 amino acids. CDR3 DNA: TGTGCCAGCAGTGTAGCGGGGAAAAGGGAGCTGTTTTTT. Residues: CASSVAGKRELFF.

The sample holds many counts of this clonotype. This chain connects TRBV4-2 to TRBJ2-3; 7 bases are a match to TRBD2. The CDR3 is 17 amino acids. J was trimmed by 4 bases and V by 1 base; bases with no gene match: 11. CDR1 LGHNA and CDR2 YNFKEQ come from the germline V gene. The DNA for the CDR3 is TGTGCCAGCAGCCAAGCGGAGGTGTCTAGCGGCGCAGATACGCAGTATTTT. Translation: CASSQAEVSSGADTQYF.

The J gene is TRBJ2-3, the V gene TRBV6-1; either TRBD1 or TRBD2 may fit D (6 bases each). Germline CDR1 MNHNS, CDR2 SASEGT. V shed 8 bases and J shed 1 base, with 19 bases lying between them. The CDR3 spans 16 residues. The CDR3 bases are TGTGCCAGCGGGGGCGGGAACAGGGCAGGCACAGATACGCAGTATTTT. This gives the protein CASGGGNRAGTDTQYF.

This clonotype was seen only a few times. This rearrangement joins TRBV28 to TRBJ1-5, with TRBD1 matching 10 bases. This CDR3 has 14 residues. V lost 5 bases, J lost 6 bases, and 4 bases stayed unmatched. CDR1 and CDR2 from the germline V gene are MDHEN and SYDVKM. CDR3 sequence (DNA): TGTGCCAGCAGTATGACAGGGGGCCGTCAGCCCCAGCATTTT. It yields the protein CASSMTGGRQPQHF. The complete variable domain, with remaining parts taken from reference TRBV28 and TRBJ1-5, reads DVKVTQSSRYLVKRTGEKVFLECVQDMDHENMFWYRQDPGLGLRLIYFSYDVKMKEKGDIPEGYSVSREKKERFSLILESASTNQTSMYLCASSMTGGRQPQHFGDGTRLSIL.